A selection of T cell receptor beta chains follows, all from one sample in a study of T cells after yellow fever vaccination. One entry per CDR3 protein results from TCRdb running MiXCR on the 5' RACE reads. There are 300,000 to 400,000 distinct CDR3 sequences in the sample; approximately 8% occur only once, and approximately 16% lies in the top ten. The sequences come from PBMCs, collected 35 to 50 days after the first yellow fever vaccination. Receptors originate from a young man who received the YFV17D yellow fever vaccine. Both conserved end residues are part of each CDR3. D genes are given only for firm matches. Part of the rows lack a size; the others show once, few, many or a class for expanded clones.

- | few | 15 | TRBJ1-4 | TRBV7-9 | CASSLAARADEKLFF | TGTGCCAGCAGCTTAGCCGCCAGGGCGGATGAAAAACTGTTTTTT
- | - | 17 | TRBJ2-5 | TRBV5-1 | CASSPNGAGRGRETQYF | TGCGCCAGCAGCCCCAACGGTGCGGGTCGGGGGCGAGAGACCCAGTACTTC
TRBD2 | - | 15 | TRBJ2-1 | TRBV6-5 | CASSYSRGGPGEQFF | TGTGCCAGCAGTTACTCGCGGGGGGGCCCCGGGGAGCAGTTCTTC
- | many | 15 | TRBJ1-1 | TRBV20-1 | CSARFRRGENTEAFF | TGCAGTGCTAGGTTCCGACGGGGTGAGAACACTGAAGCTTTCTTT
- | few | 13 | TRBJ2-1 | TRBV11-2 | CASSLERSNEQFF | TGTGCCAGCAGCTTGGAGAGGAGCAATGAGCAGTTCTTC
- | few | 14 | TRBJ2-1 | TRBV7-3 | CASSTTRDYNEQFF | TGTGCCAGCAGCACAACTCGGGACTACAATGAGCAGTTCTTC
TRBD1 | - | 16 | TRBJ2-2 | TRBV7-2 | CASSPQGQASAGELFF | TGTGCCAGCAGCCCCCAAGGACAGGCTTCGGCCGGGGAGCTGTTTTTT
- | few | 11 | TRBJ1-5 | TRBV6-2/TRBV6-3 | CASSYYGTQHF | TGTGCCAGCAGTTACTACGGCACCCAGCATTTT
- | - | 12 | TRBJ2-7 | TRBV7-9 | CASSGGAYEQNF | TGTGCCAGCAGCGGGGGGGCCTACGAGCAGAACTTC
TRBD1 | - | 18 | TRBJ1-1 | TRBV18 | CASSPSNTGGLGNTEAFF | TGTGCCAGCTCACCGTCGAACACAGGGGGCCTGGGTAACACTGAAGCTTTCTTT
- | - | 12 | TRBJ2-7 | TRBV5-1 | CASSLNSDEQYF | TGCGCCAGCAGCTTGAATTCGGACGAGCAGTACTTC
TRBD2 | many | 13 | TRBJ2-1 | TRBV20-1 | CSARFRGDHEQFF | TGCAGTGCTAGGTTCCGGGGGGACCATGAGCAGTTCTTC
- | few | 14 | TRBJ1-5 | TRBV7-9 | CASSLETAAEPQHF | TGTGCCAGCAGCTTGGAGACGGCGGCGGAGCCCCAGCATTTT
TRBD1 | - | 15 | TRBJ2-1 | TRBV29-1 | CSATTGTASYNEQFF | TGCAGCGCCACAACCGGGACAGCCTCCTACAATGAGCAGTTCTTC
TRBD1 | - | 15 | TRBJ1-2 | TRBV7-2 | CASSSPTGALYGYTF | TGTGCCAGCAGCTCCCCTACAGGGGCGCTTTATGGCTACACCTTC
- | few | 14 | TRBJ1-1 | TRBV3-1 | CASRSGEGMTEAFF | TGTGCCAGCCGGTCAGGGGAGGGGATGACTGAAGCTTTCTTT
- | few | 15 | TRBJ2-1 | TRBV20-1 | CSAPGTSSSYNEQFF | TGCAGTGCGCCCGGGACATCAAGCTCCTACAATGAGCAGTTCTTC
- | - | 14 | TRBJ2-5 | TRBV4-1 | CASSQGSQQETQYF | TGCGCCAGCAGCCAAGGAAGCCAGCAAGAGACCCAGTACTTC
- | few | 12 | TRBJ2-1 | TRBV6-2/TRBV6-3 | CASNSVYNEQFF | TGTGCCAGCAACAGCGTCTACAATGAGCAGTTCTTC
- | - | 12 | TRBJ1-6 | TRBV27 | CARAGNNSPLHF | TGTGCTCGAGCGGGTAATAATTCACCCCTCCACTTT
- | few | 12 | TRBJ1-1 | TRBV6-6 | CASLRLGTEAFF | TGTGCCAGCCTCAGGTTGGGCACTGAAGCTTTCTTT
- | - | 15 | TRBJ2-2 | TRBV9 | CASSATGPGTGELFF | TGTGCCAGCAGCGCCACAGGGCCGGGCACCGGGGAGCTGTTTTTT
- | - | 12 | TRBJ1-1 | TRBV29-1 | CSGIGRSTEAFF | TGCAGCGGAATTGGAAGGAGCACTGAAGCTTTCTTT
TRBD1 | few | 16 | TRBJ2-5 | TRBV11-2 | CASSLGRAGGIETQYF | TGTGCCAGCAGCTTAGGCCGAGCAGGGGGTATAGAGACCCAGTACTTC
- | - | 12 | TRBJ1-1 | TRBV20-1 | CSASTSNTEAFF | TGCAGTGCTTCCACCTCGAACACTGAAGCTTTCTTT
- | few | 12 | TRBJ2-3 | TRBV4-1 | CASSQATDTQYF | TGCGCCAGCAGCCAAGCCACAGATACGCAGTATTTT
- | - | 14 | TRBJ1-1 | TRBV29-1 | CSVEGGHGITEAFF | TGCAGCGTTGAAGGGGGACACGGTATCACTGAAGCTTTCTTT
- | - | 13 | TRBJ2-7 | TRBV11-2 | CASSLPSIHEQYF | TGTGCCAGCAGCTTACCTAGCATCCACGAGCAGTACTTC
TRBD1 | few | 15 | TRBJ2-2 | TRBV28 | CASSLGQGLGGELFF | TGTGCCAGCAGTTTGGGACAGGGATTGGGCGGGGAGCTGTTTTTT